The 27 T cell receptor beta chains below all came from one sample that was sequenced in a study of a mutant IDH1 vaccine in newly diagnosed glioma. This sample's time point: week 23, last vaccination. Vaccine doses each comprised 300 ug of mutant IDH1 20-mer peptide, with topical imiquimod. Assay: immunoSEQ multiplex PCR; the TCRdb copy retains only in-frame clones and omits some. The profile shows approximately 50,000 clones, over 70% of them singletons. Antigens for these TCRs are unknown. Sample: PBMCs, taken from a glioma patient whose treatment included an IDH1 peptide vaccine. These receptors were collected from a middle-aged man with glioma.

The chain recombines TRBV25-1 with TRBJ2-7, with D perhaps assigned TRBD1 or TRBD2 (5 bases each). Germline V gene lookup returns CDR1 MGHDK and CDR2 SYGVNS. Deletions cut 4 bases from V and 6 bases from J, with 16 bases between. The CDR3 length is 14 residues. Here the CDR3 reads CASSGDGWGFEQYF. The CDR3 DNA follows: TGTGCCAGCAGTGGAGACGGTTGGGGGTTCGAGCAGTACTTC.

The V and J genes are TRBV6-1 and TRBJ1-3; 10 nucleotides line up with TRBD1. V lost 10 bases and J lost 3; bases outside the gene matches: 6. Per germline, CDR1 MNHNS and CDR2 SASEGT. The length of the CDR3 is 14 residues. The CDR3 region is CANSDRGLGNTIYF. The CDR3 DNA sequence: TGTGCCAACTCTGACAGGGGGCTTGGAAACACCATATATTTT.

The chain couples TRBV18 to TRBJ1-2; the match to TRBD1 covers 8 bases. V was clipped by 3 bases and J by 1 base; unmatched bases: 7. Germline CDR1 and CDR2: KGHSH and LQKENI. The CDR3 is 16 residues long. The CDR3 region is CASSPVQGEVNYGYTF. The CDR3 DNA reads TGTGCCAGCTCACCCGTACAGGGGGAAGTTAACTATGGCTACACCTTC. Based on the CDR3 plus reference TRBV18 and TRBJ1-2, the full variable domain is NAGVMQNPRHLVRRRGQEARLRCSPMKGHSHVYWYRQLPEEGLKFMVYLQKENIIDESGMPKERFSAEFPKEGPSILRIQQVVRGDSAAYFCASSPVQGEVNYGYTFGSGTRLTVV.

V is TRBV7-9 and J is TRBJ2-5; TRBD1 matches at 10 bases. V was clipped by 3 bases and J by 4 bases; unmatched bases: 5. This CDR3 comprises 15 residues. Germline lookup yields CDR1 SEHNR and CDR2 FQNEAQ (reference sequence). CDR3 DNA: TGTGCCAGCAGCTTCGTGACAGGGGGCGTAGAGACCCAGTACTTC. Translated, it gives CASSFVTGGVETQYF. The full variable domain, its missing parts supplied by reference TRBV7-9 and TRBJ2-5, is DTGVSQNPRHKITKRGQNVTFRCDPISEHNRLYWYRQTLGQGPEFLTYFQNEAQLEKSRLLSDRFSAERPKGSFSTLEIQRTEQGDSAMYLCASSFVTGGVETQYFGPGTRLLVL.

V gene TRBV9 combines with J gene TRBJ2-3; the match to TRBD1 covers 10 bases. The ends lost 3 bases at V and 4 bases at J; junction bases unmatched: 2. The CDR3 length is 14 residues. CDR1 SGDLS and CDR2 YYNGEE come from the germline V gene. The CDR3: CASSGQGAADTQYF. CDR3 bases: TGTGCCAGCAGCGGACAGGGGGCGGCAGATACGCAGTATTTT.

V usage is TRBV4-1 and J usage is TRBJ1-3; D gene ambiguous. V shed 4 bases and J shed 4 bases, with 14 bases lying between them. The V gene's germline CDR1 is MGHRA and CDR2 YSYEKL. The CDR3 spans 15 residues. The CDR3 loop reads CASSPRYLMGNTIYF. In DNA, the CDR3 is TGCGCCAGCAGCCCCCGATACCTTATGGGAAACACCATATATTTT.

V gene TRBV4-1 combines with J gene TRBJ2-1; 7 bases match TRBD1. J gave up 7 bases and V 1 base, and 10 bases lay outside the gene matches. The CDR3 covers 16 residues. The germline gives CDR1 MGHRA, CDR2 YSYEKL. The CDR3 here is CASSQGAATGRNEQFF. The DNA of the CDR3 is TGCGCCAGCAGCCAAGGTGCCGCGACAGGGCGGAATGAGCAGTTCTTC.

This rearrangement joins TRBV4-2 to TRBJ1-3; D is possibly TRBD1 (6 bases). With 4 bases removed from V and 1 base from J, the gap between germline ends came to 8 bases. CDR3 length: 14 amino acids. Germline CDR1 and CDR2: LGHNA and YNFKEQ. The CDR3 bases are TGTGCCAGCAGCCGGGACATTTCTGGAAACACCATATATTTT. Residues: CASSRDISGNTIYF.

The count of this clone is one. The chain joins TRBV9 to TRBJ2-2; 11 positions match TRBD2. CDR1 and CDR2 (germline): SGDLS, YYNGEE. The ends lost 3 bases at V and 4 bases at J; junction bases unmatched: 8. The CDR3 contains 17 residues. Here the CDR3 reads CASSGLAGGSRTGELFF. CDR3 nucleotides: TGTGCCAGCAGCGGGTTAGCGGGAGGGTCCCGCACCGGGGAGCTGTTTTTT.

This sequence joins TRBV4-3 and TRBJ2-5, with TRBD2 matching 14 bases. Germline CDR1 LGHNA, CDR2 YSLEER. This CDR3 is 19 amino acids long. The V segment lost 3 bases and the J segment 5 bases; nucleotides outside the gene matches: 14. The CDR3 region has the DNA TGCGCCAGCAGCCAGTATCGTGCCGGGACTAGCGGGAGTTGGGAGACCCAGTACTTC. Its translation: CASSQYRAGTSGSWETQYF.

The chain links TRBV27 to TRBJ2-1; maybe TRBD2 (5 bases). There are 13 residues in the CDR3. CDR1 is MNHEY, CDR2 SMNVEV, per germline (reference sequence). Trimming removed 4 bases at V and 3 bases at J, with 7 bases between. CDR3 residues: CASSYGNYNEQFF. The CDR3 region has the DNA TGTGCCAGCAGTTACGGGAACTACAATGAGCAGTTCTTC.

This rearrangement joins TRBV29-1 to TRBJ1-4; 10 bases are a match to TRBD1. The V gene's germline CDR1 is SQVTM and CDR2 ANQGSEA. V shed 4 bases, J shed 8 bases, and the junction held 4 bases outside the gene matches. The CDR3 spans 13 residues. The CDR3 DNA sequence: TGCAGCGTTGCCGGGACAGGGGTGGAAAAACTGTTTTTT. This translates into CSVAGTGVEKLFF.

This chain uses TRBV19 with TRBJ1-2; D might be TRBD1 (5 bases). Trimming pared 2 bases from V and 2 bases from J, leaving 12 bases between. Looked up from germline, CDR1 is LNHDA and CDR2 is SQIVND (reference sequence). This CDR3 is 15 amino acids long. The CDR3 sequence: CASSISGAINYGYTF. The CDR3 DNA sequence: TGTGCCAGTAGTATATCCGGGGCCATAAACTATGGCTACACCTTC. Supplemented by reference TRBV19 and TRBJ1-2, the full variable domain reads DGGITQSPKYLFRKEGQNVTLSCEQNLNHDAMYWYRQDPGQGLRLIYYSQIVNDFQKGDIAEGYSVSREKKESFPLTVTSAQKNPTAFYLCASSISGAINYGYTFGSGTRLTVV.

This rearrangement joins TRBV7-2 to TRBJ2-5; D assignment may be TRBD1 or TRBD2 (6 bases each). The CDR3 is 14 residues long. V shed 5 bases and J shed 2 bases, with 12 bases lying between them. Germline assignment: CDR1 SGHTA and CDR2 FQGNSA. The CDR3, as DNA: TGTGCCAGCAGCCCCGGGGGCACTCAAGAGACCCAGTACTTC. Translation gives CASSPGGTQETQYF.

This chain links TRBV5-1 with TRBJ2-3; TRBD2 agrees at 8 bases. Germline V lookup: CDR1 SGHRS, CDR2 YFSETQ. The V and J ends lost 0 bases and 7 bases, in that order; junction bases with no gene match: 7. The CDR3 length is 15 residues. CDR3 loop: CASSLGREGRYTQYF. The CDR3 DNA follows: TGCGCCAGCAGCTTGGGACGGGAGGGCCGATATACGCAGTATTTT.

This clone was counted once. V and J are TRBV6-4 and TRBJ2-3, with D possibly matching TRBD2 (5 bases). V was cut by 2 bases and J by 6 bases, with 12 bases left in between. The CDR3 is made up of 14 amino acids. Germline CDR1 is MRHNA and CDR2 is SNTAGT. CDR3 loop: CASSDGRGGDTQYF. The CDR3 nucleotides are TGTGCCAGCAGTGACGGACGGGGTGGGGATACGCAGTATTTT.

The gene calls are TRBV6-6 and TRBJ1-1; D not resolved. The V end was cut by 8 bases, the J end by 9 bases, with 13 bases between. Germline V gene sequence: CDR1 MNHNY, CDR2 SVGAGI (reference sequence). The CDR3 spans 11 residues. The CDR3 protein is CASAIQNQAFF. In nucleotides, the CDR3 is TGTGCCAGCGCCATACAGAATCAAGCTTTCTTT.

CDR3 in amino acids: CASSFTLVTGPPQPQHF. In DNA, the CDR3 is TGCGCCAGCAGCTTCACCCTGGTGACCGGGCCCCCTCAGCCCCAGCATTTT. The V gene is TRBV4-1, the J gene TRBJ1-5; no clear D gene. The length of the CDR3 is 17 residues. The V gene's germline CDR1 is MGHRA and CDR2 YSYEKL. V gave up 5 bases and J gave up 6 bases, with 23 bases separating them.

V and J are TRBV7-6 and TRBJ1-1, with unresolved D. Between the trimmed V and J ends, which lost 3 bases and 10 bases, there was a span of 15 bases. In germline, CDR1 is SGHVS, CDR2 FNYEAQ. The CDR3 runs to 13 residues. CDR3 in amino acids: CASSLEAGTPAFF. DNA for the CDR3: TGTGCCAGCAGCTTGGAGGCGGGTACTCCAGCTTTCTTT.

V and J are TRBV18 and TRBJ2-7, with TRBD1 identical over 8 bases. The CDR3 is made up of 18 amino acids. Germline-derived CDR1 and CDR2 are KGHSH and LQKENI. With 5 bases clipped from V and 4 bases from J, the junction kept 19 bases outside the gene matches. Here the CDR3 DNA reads TGTGCCAGCTCAACGGACAGGGTCGGCATTGGTTCGTCGTACGAGCAGTACTTC. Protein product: CASSTDRVGIGSSYEQYF. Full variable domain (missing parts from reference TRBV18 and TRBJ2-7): NAGVMQNPRHLVRRRGQEARLRCSPMKGHSHVYWYRQLPEEGLKFMVYLQKENIIDESGMPKERFSAEFPKEGPSILRIQQVVRGDSAAYFCASSTDRVGIGSSYEQYFGPGTRLTVT.

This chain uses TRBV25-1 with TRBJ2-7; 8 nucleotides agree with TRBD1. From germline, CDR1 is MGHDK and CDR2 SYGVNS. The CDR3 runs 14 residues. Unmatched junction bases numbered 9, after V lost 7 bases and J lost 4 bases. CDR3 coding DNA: TGTGCCAGCAATTTCAATGGACAGGGATACGAGCAGTACTTC. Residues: CASNFNGQGYEQYF.

The CDR3 reads CASARGGQTQPQHF. In nucleotides, the CDR3 is TGTGCCAGCGCAAGGGGAGGACAGACTCAGCCCCAGCATTTT. The chain recombines TRBV2 with TRBJ1-5; TRBD1 is a possible D gene (6 bases). V shed 8 bases and J shed 6 bases, with 17 bases lying between them. Per the germline V gene, CDR1 is SNHLY and CDR2 is FYNNEI. The CDR3 has 14 amino acids.

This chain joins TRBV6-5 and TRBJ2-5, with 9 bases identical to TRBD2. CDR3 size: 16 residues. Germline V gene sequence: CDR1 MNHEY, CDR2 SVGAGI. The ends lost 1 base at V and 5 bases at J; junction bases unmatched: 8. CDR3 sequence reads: CASSYLPSGIGETQYF. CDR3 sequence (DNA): TGTGCCAGCAGTTACTTGCCTAGCGGGATTGGGGAGACCCAGTACTTC.

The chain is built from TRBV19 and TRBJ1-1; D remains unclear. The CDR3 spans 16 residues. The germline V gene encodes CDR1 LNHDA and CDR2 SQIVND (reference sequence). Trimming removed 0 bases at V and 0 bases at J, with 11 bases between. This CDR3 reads CASSIETAALNTEAFF. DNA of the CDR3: TGTGCCAGTAGTATAGAAACGGCGGCTTTGAACACTGAAGCTTTCTTT.

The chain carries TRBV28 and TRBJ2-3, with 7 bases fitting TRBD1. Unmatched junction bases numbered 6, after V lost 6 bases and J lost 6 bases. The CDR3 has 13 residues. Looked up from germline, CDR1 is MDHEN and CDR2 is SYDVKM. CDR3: CASRRQGQDTQYF. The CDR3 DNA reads TGTGCCAGCAGACGACAGGGACAGGATACGCAGTATTTT.

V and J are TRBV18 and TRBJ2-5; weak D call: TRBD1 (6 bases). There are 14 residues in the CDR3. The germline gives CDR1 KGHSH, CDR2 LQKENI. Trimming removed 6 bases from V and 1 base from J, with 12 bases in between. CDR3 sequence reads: CASSNRDTQETQYF. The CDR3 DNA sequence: TGTGCCAGCTCGAACCGGGACACCCAAGAGACCCAGTACTTC. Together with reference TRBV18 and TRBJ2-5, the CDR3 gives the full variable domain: NAGVMQNPRHLVRRRGQEARLRCSPMKGHSHVYWYRQLPEEGLKFMVYLQKENIIDESGMPKERFSAEFPKEGPSILRIQQVVRGDSAAYFCASSNRDTQETQYFGPGTRLLVL.

The CDR3 protein is CATSRDRGSAYQETQYF. CDR3 in DNA: TGTGCCACCAGCAGAGATAGGGGCAGCGCTTACCAAGAGACCCAGTACTTC. This sequence joins TRBV15 and TRBJ2-5; D possibly corresponds to TRBD1 (5 bases). Trimming removed 0 bases at V and 0 bases at J, with 14 bases between. Germline CDR1 is LNHNV and CDR2 is YYDKDF (reference sequence). The CDR3 runs 17 residues.